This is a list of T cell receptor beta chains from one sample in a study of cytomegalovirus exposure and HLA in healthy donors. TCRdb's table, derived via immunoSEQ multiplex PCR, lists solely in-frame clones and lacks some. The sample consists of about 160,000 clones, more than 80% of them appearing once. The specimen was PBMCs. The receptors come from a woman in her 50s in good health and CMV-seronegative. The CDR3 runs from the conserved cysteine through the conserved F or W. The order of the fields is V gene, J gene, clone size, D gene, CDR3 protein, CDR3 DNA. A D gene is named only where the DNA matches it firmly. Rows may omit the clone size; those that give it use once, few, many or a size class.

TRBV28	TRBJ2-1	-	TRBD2	CASSSSGSSYNEQFF	TGTGCCAGCAGTTCTAGCGGGAGCTCCTACAATGAGCAGTTCTTC
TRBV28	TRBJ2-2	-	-	CASQDRLNTGELFF	TGTGCCAGCCAAGACAGGTTAAACACCGGGGAGCTGTTTTTT
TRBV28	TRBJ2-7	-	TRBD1	CASRTDTGGDFYEQYF	TGTGCCAGCAGAACCGACACAGGGGGCGATTTCTACGAGCAGTACTTC
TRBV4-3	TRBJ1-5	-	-	CASSTGRYQPQHF	TGCGCCAGCAGCACGGGTAGGTATCAGCCCCAGCATTTT
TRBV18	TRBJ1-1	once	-	CASSLRAGDTEAFF	TGTGCCAGCTCCCTTCGGGCGGGAGACACTGAAGCTTTCTTT
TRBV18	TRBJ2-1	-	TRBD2	CASSPPPSGPGDEQFF	TGTGCCAGCTCACCACCTCCTAGCGGCCCTGGCGATGAGCAGTTCTTC
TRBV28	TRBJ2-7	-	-	CASSPRQGSYEQYF	TGTGCCAGCAGCCCCCGGCAGGGATCCTACGAGCAGTACTTC
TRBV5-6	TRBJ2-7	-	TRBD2	CASSFPGTRGTYEQYF	TGTGCCAGCAGCTTCCCCGGGACTAGGGGAACCTACGAGCAGTACTTC
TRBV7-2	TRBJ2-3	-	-	CASMEGGGTDTQYF	TGTGCCAGCATGGAGGGAGGGGGAACAGATACGCAGTATTTT
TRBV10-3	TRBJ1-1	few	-	CAIQQGGEAFF	TGTGCCATCCAACAGGGCGGTGAAGCTTTCTTT
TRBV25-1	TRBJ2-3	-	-	CASSELGGSTDTQYF	TGTGCCAGCAGTGAATTGGGGGGTAGCACAGATACGCAGTATTTT
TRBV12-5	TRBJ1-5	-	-	CATRGDSSNQPQHF	TGTGCTACAAGGGGCGATAGTAGCAATCAGCCCCAGCATTTT
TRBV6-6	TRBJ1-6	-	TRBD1	CASKQTGGYNSPLHF	TGTGCCAGCAAACAGACAGGGGGCTATAATTCACCCCTCCACTTT
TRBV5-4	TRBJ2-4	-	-	CASSRSREDGNIQYF	TGTGCCAGCAGCCGATCAAGGGAGGATGGAAACATTCAGTACTTC
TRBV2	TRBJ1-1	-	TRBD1	CASSGDSLNTEAFF	TGTGCCAGCAGTGGGGACAGCCTGAACACTGAAGCTTTCTTT
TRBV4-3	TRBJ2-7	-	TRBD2	CASSQDGTSGIYEQYF	TGCGCCAGCAGCCAAGATGGGACTAGCGGGATCTACGAGCAGTACTTC
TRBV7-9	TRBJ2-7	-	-	CASSPTSDYEQYF	TGTGCCAGCAGCCCGACATCAGACTACGAGCAGTACTTC
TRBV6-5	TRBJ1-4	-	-	CASSYIANEKLFF	TGTGCCAGCAGTTACATAGCTAATGAAAAACTGTTTTTT
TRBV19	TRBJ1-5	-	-	CASILTRVEGSNQPQHF	TGTGCCAGTATCCTAACCCGGGTTGAGGGTAGCAATCAGCCCCAGCATTTT
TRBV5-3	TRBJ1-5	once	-	CARSLAIGSKQPQHF	TGTGCCAGAAGCTTGGCGATCGGGTCTAAGCAGCCCCAGCATTTT
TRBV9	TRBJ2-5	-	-	CASSVEAGVMYQETQYF	TGTGCCAGCAGCGTAGAGGCAGGGGTCATGTACCAAGAGACCCAGTACTTC
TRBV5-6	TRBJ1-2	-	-	CASSLRNYGYTF	TGTGCCAGCAGCTTGCGTAACTATGGCTACACCTTC
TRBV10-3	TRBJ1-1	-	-	CAISLDSLNTEAFF	TGTGCCATCAGCCTAGACAGCCTGAACACTGAAGCTTTCTTT
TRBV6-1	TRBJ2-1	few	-	CASIRGVRDNEQFF	TGTGCCAGCATCAGAGGAGTTCGGGACAATGAGCAGTTCTTC
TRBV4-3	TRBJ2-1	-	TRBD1	CASSQVGQGVEQFF	TGCGCCAGCAGCCAAGTAGGACAGGGGGTAGAGCAGTTCTTC
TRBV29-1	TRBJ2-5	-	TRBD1	CSVGTGGEETQYF	TGCAGCGTCGGGACAGGGGGGGAAGAGACCCAGTACTTC
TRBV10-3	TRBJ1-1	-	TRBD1	CAISEGQGGEAFF	TGTGCCATCAGTGAGGGACAGGGGGGCGAAGCTTTCTTT
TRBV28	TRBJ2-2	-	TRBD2	CASSLMASGPTGELFF	TGTGCCAGCAGTTTAATGGCTAGCGGGCCCACCGGGGAGCTGTTTTTT
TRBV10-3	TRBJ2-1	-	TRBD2	CAASGDSYNEQFF	TGTGCCGCTAGCGGGGACTCCTACAATGAGCAGTTCTTC
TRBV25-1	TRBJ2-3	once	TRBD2	CASSERKREPDTQYF	TGTGCCAGCAGTGAACGGAAGCGGGAGCCAGATACGCAGTATTTT
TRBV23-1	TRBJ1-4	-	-	CASSQSHSGEYTNEKLFF	TGCGCCAGCAGTCAATCGCACTCGGGAGAATACACTAATGAAAAACTGTTTTTT
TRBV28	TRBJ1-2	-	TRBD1	CASTSRADRVYGYTF	TGTGCCAGCACCTCGAGGGCGGACAGGGTCTATGGCTACACCTTC
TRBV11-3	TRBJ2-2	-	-	CASSLNRDFSGELFF	TGTGCCAGCAGCTTGAACCGGGACTTCTCCGGGGAGCTGTTTTTT
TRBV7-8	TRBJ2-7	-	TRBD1	CASSPLTGGFIYEQYF	TGTGCCAGCAGCCCTCTGACAGGGGGCTTTATCTACGAGCAGTACTTC
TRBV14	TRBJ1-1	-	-	CASSWGGTEAFF	TGTGCCAGCAGTTGGGGGGGCACTGAAGCTTTCTTT
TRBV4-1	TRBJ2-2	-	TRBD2	CASSMTSVLTGELFF	TGCGCCAGCAGCATGACTAGCGTACTCACCGGGGAGCTGTTTTTT
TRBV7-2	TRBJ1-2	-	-	CASSPPGGNYGYTF	TGTGCCAGCAGCCCCCCTGGAGGAAACTATGGCTACACCTTC
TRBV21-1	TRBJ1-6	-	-	CASSYRGSYNSPLHF	TGTGCCAGCAGCTACAGGGGCTCCTATAATTCACCCCTCCACTTT
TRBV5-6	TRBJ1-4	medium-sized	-	CASSLVATNEKLFF	TGTGCCAGCAGCTTGGTAGCAACTAATGAAAAACTGTTTTTT
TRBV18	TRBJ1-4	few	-	CASSSRDSREKLFF	TGTGCCAGCTCATCCCGGGACTCACGGGAAAAACTGTTTTTT
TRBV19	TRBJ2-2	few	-	CASYGSLNTGELFF	TGTGCCAGCTACGGGAGTTTGAACACCGGGGAGCTGTTTTTT
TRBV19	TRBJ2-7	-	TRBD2	CASSATPGLAGFKQYF	TGTGCCAGTAGTGCCACACCGGGACTAGCGGGGTTTAAGCAGTACTTC
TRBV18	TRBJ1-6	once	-	CASSPPVANSPLHF	TGTGCCAGCTCACCACCGGTAGCAAATTCACCCCTCCACTTT
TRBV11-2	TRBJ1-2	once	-	CASSLSQGPYGYTF	TGTGCCAGCAGCTTATCTCAGGGGCCCTATGGCTACACCTTC
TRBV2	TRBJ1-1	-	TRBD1	CASSRRTGGTNTEAFF	TGTGCCAGCAGTCGCCGGACAGGTGGGACGAACACTGAAGCTTTCTTT
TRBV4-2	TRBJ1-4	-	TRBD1	CASSQVDRVDEKLFF	TGTGCCAGCAGCCAAGTGGACAGGGTTGATGAAAAACTGTTTTTT
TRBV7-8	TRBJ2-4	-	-	CASSPSDSAKNIQYF	TGTGCCAGCAGCCCATCGGACAGTGCCAAAAACATTCAGTACTTC
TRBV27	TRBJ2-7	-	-	CASSLFSDPGREQYF	TGTGCCAGCAGTTTATTTTCCGACCCAGGGCGCGAGCAGTACTTC
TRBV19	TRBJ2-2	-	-	CASSTPRGSQAPGELFF	TGTGCCAGTAGTACTCCGAGGGGGAGCCAAGCACCGGGGGAGCTGTTTTTT
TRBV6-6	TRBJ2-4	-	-	CASSQQTGHKNIQYF	TGTGCCAGCAGTCAGCAAACAGGGCACAAAAACATTCAGTACTTC
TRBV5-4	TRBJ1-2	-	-	CASSPSAGDPTNYGYTF	TGTGCCAGCAGCCCTTCCGCAGGGGACCCTACTAACTATGGCTACACCTTC
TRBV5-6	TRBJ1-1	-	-	CASSRKPHRMNTEAFF	TGTGCCAGCAGCAGAAAGCCCCACAGGATGAACACTGAAGCTTTCTTT
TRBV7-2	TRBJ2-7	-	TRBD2	CASSLILAGGEQYF	TGTGCCAGCAGCTTAATCCTAGCGGGGGGCGAGCAGTACTTC